This T cell receptor beta chain was captured in a study of blood T cell repertoires in COVID-19. About the research overall: Samples representing acute and convalescent COVID-19 were sourced from the United States, Italy and Spain.

The table came from immunoSEQ multiplex PCR; TCRdb's copy has only in-frame clones and leaves some out. The data hold more than 20,000 clones, with 80% to 90% observed a single time. This CDR3 has 12 amino acids. Germline CDR1 reads KGHSH; CDR2 reads LQKENI. V shed 3 bases and J shed 9 bases, with 11 bases lying between them. The sample taken for sequencing was peripheral blood. The origin of this receptor is a man aged 65 to 85 with acute or convalescent COVID-19. The chain uses TRBV18 and TRBJ2-5; D remains ambiguous. The CDR3 bases are TGTGCCAGCTCACCCCGAACGGGTCCCCAGTACTTC. As protein: CASSPRTGPQYF.